The clone carrying this T cell receptor beta chain was seen a single time. The sample belongs to a study of blood T cell repertoires in COVID-19. Looking at the study overall: Nucleic acid was either cDNA or gDNA, and it came from T cells, B-cell-depleted T cells, or PBMCs.

In the study's own analysis: Cell counts per sample came from amplifying reference gene primers. The method was immunoSEQ multiplex PCR; TCRdb's version includes in-frame clones alone and lacks a portion of them. D and trimming were read from the DNA, whereas the V and J calls and clone size are those reported in that table. The data show roughly 68,000 clones, with 82% seen just once and about 16% held by the top ten. From germline, CDR1 is MNHEY and CDR2 SVGEGT. V lost 6 bases to trimming and J lost 4 bases; unmatched junction nucleotides: 4. The CDR3 consists of 13 residues. The receptor's source is a man at least 80 years old with active COVID-19. The chain links TRBV6-2 or TRBV6-3 to TRBJ1-2; 8 bases match TRBD1. The sample comprised peripheral blood. The CDR3 nucleotides are TGTGCCAGCAGCCCAGGGGGCGCCTATGGCTACACCTTC. It is translated as CASSPGGAYGYTF.